The sequence of this TCR beta chain was determined in a study of T-cell reconstitution after alpha-beta-depleted transplantation in children. This clonotype was seen at least ten times. Preparation of the TCRbeta library was carried out with unique molecular identifiers. TCRdb called the PCR reads again in MiXCR, with one record for every CDR3 protein. Found here are about 610,000 distinct CDR3 sequences, 10% to 13% of them singletons; the top ten hold less than 5%. Here the sequenced sample was PBMCs from the stem cell graft donor, taken from the stem cell graft. This clonotype originated in a human donor who donated a stem cell graft to a child with acute myeloid leukemia.

CDR3 coding DNA: TGTGCCAGCAGTTTCACAGGAACCGATGAGCAGTTCTTC. It specifies CASSFTGTDEQFF. The J gene is TRBJ2-1, the V gene TRBV6-5, with D tentatively TRBD1 (5 bases). The CDR3 is 13 residues long. The germline V gene encodes CDR1 MNHEY and CDR2 SVGAGI. V lost 4 bases to trimming and J lost 8 bases, with 12 bases between them.